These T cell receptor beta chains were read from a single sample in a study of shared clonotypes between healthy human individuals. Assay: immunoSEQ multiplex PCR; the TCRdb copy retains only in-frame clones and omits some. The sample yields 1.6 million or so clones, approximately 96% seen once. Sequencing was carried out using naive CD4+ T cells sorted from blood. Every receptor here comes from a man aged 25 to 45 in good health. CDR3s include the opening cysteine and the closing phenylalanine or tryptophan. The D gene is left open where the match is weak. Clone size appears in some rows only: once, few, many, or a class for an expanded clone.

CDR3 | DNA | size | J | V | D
CASSFFHEQYF | TGTGCCAGCAGCTTTTTCCACGAGCAGTACTTC | NA | TRBJ2-7 | TRBV5-8 | NA
CASNRAPVDNEQFF | TGTGCCAGTAACCGGGCCCCCGTGGACAATGAGCAGTTCTTC | NA | TRBJ2-1 | TRBV19 | NA
CASSYGDRGGTGELFF | TGTGCCAGCAGCTACGGGGACAGGGGTGGAACCGGGGAGCTGTTTTTT | NA | TRBJ2-2 | TRBV7-3 | TRBD1
CASSPSLHGGQQYF | TGTGCCAGCAGTCCATCCCTCCACGGAGGGCAGCAGTACTTC | NA | TRBJ2-7 | TRBV27 | NA
CASSQLPLTVSGTEAFF | TGCGCCAGCAGCCAACTCCCCTTGACAGTCTCAGGCACTGAAGCTTTCTTT | once | TRBJ1-1 | TRBV4-1 | NA
CTSSQGIGGRYGYTF | TGCACCAGCAGCCAAGGAATAGGGGGCAGGTATGGCTACACCTTC | NA | TRBJ1-2 | TRBV1 | NA
CASSLADGGYTF | TGTGCCAGCAGCTTGGCCGATGGAGGCTACACCTTC | NA | TRBJ1-2 | TRBV5-4 | NA
CASSLAPSYEQYF | TGTGCCAGCAGCTTAGCCCCCTCCTACGAGCAGTACTTC | NA | TRBJ2-7 | TRBV11-2 | NA
CASSLVGQGIVKNIQYF | TGCGCCAGCAGCTTGGTAGGACAGGGGATAGTCAAAAACATTCAGTACTTC | NA | TRBJ2-4 | TRBV5-1 | TRBD1
CATSRGLAGGELYEQYF | TGTGCCACCAGCAGAGGACTAGCGGGAGGTGAGCTCTACGAGCAGTACTTC | NA | TRBJ2-7 | TRBV15 | TRBD2
CAWSVPWSNTEAFF | TGTGCCTGGAGTGTACCGTGGTCAAACACTGAAGCTTTCTTT | NA | TRBJ1-1 | TRBV30 | NA
CASSSIPWRDSDPSYEQYF | TGCGCCAGCAGCTCGATACCGTGGCGGGACAGTGATCCCTCCTACGAGCAGTACTTC | NA | TRBJ2-7 | TRBV5-1 | NA
CASRPLGPHIETQYF | TGTGCCAGCAGGCCCTTGGGACCTCATATCGAGACCCAGTACTTC | NA | TRBJ2-5 | TRBV6-5 | NA
CASMEGWDTEAFF | TGTGCCAGTATGGAAGGGTGGGACACTGAAGCTTTCTTT | NA | TRBJ1-1 | TRBV19 | NA
CASSLTSGSYNEQFF | TGCGCCAGCAGCCTAACTAGCGGGAGCTACAATGAGCAGTTCTTC | NA | TRBJ2-1 | TRBV4-1 | TRBD2
CASSRRQNNQPQHF | TGCGCCAGCAGCCGACGACAGAATAATCAGCCCCAGCATTTT | NA | TRBJ1-5 | TRBV4-1 | NA
CASSYLGDYGYTF | TGTGCCAGCAGTTACCTGGGGGACTATGGCTACACCTTC | NA | TRBJ1-2 | TRBV6-5 | NA
CASSLRDGETDTQYF | TGTGCCAGCAGCCTCCGGGACGGAGAAACAGATACGCAGTATTTT | NA | TRBJ2-3 | TRBV2 | NA
CAISEVRPADRADEQYF | TGTGCCATCAGTGAAGTCCGCCCAGCGGACAGGGCGGACGAGCAGTACTTC | NA | TRBJ2-7 | TRBV10-3 | TRBD1
CASSLDQKNTEAFF | TGCGCCAGCAGCTTGGATCAGAAGAACACTGAAGCTTTCTTT | NA | TRBJ1-1 | TRBV5-1 | NA
CATSRHRALWLAETQYF | TGTGCCACCAGCCGCCACAGGGCCCTGTGGCTAGCAGAGACCCAGTACTTC | NA | TRBJ2-5 | TRBV15 | NA
CASSKKSPDSTPYEQYF | TGTGCCAGCAGCAAAAAATCGCCCGACAGTACCCCCTACGAGCAGTACTTC | NA | TRBJ2-7 | TRBV7-6 | NA
CASSLGTGNEQFF | TGCGCCAGCAGCTTAGGGACCGGCAATGAGCAGTTCTTC | NA | TRBJ2-1 | TRBV5-1 | NA
CASNTDRARHNEQFF | TGTGCCAGCAATACGGACAGGGCGCGCCACAATGAGCAGTTCTTC | once | TRBJ2-1 | TRBV2 | TRBD1